The 30 T cell receptor beta chains reported below all come from one sample, sequenced in a study of regulatory T cells in long-lasting Graves disease. Time point meaning: newly diagnosed GD, antithyroid drugs for less than 3 months. The TCR library was made from RNA that had been extracted from PBMCs in TRIzol. Libraries of TCR beta came from iRepertoire HTBI primers plus Arm-PCR of CDR3 regions. Each CDR3 protein is one row after TCRdb ran MiXCR on the multiplex PCR reads. Among hundreds of thousands of distinct CDR3 sequences listed, 15% to 20% were seen once. The data were also submitted as part of a second study, on T cells in Graves' hyperthyroidism and ophthalmopathy.

The material sequenced was peripheral blood mononuclear cells (PBMCs), taken at new diagnosis, from a patient treated with antithyroid drugs. All receptors come from a middle-aged woman with Graves disease.

This clonotype was recorded at least ten times. V and J are TRBV28 and TRBJ1-5; no reliable D call. Germline CDR1 is MDHEN and CDR2 is SYDVKM. This CDR3 spans 13 amino acids. Between the trimmed V and J ends, which lost 3 bases and 7 bases, there was a span of 10 bases. CDR3 DNA sequence: TGTGCCAGCAGTTTGGGAGGTGCGCAGCCCCAGCATTTT. The encoded protein is CASSLGGAQPQHF.

Concerning this clonotype itself: At one of its ends the junction is not consistent with the germline gene, which may arise from a read error. The CDR3 here is CASSSGSDRRDF. CDR3 coding DNA: TGTGCCAGCAGTTCAGGGAGCGACAGGAGGGATTTT. The V gene is TRBV12-3 or TRBV12-4, the J gene TRBJ1-3; maybe TRBD1 (6 bases). This CDR3 region has 12 residues.

This clonotype was seen more than once but under ten times. The chain employs TRBV6-1 and TRBJ2-5, with D possibly matching TRBD2 (7 bases). V lost 9 bases, J lost 1 base, and 18 bases lay in between. Germline CDR1 reads MNHNS; CDR2 reads SASEGT. This CDR3 region has 15 residues. CDR3 residues: CARSNSGGPQETQYF. The CDR3 DNA follows: TGTGCCAGGAGCAATTCGGGGGGCCCCCAAGAGACCCAGTACTTC.

This clonotype was observed at least ten times. V is TRBV12-3 or TRBV12-4 and J is TRBJ1-2; 7 bases match TRBD1. This CDR3 spans 12 amino acids. Unmatched junction bases numbered 2, after V lost 6 bases and J lost 4 bases. The DNA of the CDR3 is TGTGCCAGCAGCCCAGGGGGCTATGGCTACACCTTC. Encoded protein: CASSPGGYGYTF.

This clonotype was detected ten times or more. The chain couples TRBV11-1 to TRBJ2-7; weak D call: TRBD2 (5 bases). V lost 2 bases to trimming and J lost 7 bases, with 9 bases between them. Per germline, CDR1 SGHAT and CDR2 FQDESV (reference sequence). This CDR3 comprises 12 residues. The CDR3: CASSLISGEQYF. The CDR3 DNA sequence: TGTGCCAGCAGCTTAATATCGGGAGAGCAGTACTTC.

This clonotype was counted at least ten times. This chain uses TRBV30 with TRBJ1-2, with unresolved D. This CDR3 is 13 amino acids long. Germline-derived CDR1 and CDR2 are GTSNPN and SVGIG (reference sequence). With 3 bases removed from V and 8 bases from J, the gap between germline ends came to 16 bases. CDR3 protein: CAWRSDTLRGYTF. The DNA for the CDR3 is TGTGCCTGGAGATCCGATACATTGCGCGGCTACACCTTC.

The chain joins TRBV24-1 to TRBJ2-3; D unresolved. V was shortened by 3 bases and J by 0 bases, with 6 bases between the two germline ends. There are 14 residues in the CDR3. Germline CDR1 KGHDR, CDR2 SFDVKD. The CDR3 here is CATSDGRSTDTQYF. The CDR3 coding sequence is TGTGCCACCAGTGATGGAAGGAGCACAGATACGCAGTATTTT.

This clonotype appeared many times. The rearrangement uses TRBV28 and TRBJ2-7; 7 bases line up with TRBD1. The CDR3 has 14 amino acids. Trimming removed 7 bases from V and 7 bases from J; junction bases left unmatched: 13. The germline V gene encodes CDR1 MDHEN and CDR2 SYDVKM. The CDR3 sequence is CASIFQTGLGEQYF. CDR3 coding DNA: TGTGCCAGCATCTTCCAGACAGGGTTGGGGGAGCAGTACTTC.

This chain joins TRBV28 and TRBJ1-2; D ambiguous. Trimming pared 2 bases from V and 3 bases from J, leaving 10 bases between. CDR3 length equals 14 residues. Germline CDR1 and CDR2: MDHEN and SYDVKM. CDR3 sequence (DNA): TGTGCCAGCAGTTTAGGGATCCAGGACTATGGCTACACCTTC. It specifies CASSLGIQDYGYTF.

On this clonotype itself: Just one base apart from a much larger clone, this may be a read error. This chain connects TRBV2 to TRBJ2-5; D remains ambiguous. Germline CDR1 SNHLY, CDR2 FYNNEI. CDR3 length: 14 amino acids. Trimming shortened V by 0 bases and J by 1 base, and 6 bases separated the two germline ends. The CDR3 is CASSEAGFQETQYF. CDR3 sequence (DNA): TGTGCCAGCAGTGAAGCAGGGTTCCAAGAGACCCAGTACTTC. Together with reference TRBV2 and TRBJ2-5, the CDR3 gives the full variable domain: EPEVTQTPSHQVTQMGQEVILRCVPISNHLYFYWYRQILGQKVEFLVSFYNNEISEKSEIFDDQFSVERPDGSNFTLKIRSTKLEDSAMYFCASSEAGFQETQYFGPGTRLLVL.

Concerning this clonotype: Since a much larger clone is just one base distant, this may be a read error. The gene calls are TRBV12-3 or TRBV12-4 and TRBJ2-5, with 8 bases fitting TRBD2. V lost 3 bases to trimming and J lost 5 bases; unmatched junction nucleotides: 5. This CDR3 contains 14 residues. As DNA, the CDR3 is TGTGCCAGCAGTTTCGGGGGGGGGGCGGAGACCCAGTACTTC. Its translation is CASSFGGGAETQYF.

This clonotype appeared many times. V and J are TRBV3-1 and TRBJ1-1; D gene uncertain. Between the trimmed V and J ends, which lost 1 base and 7 bases, there was a span of 13 bases. In germline, CDR1 is LGHDT, CDR2 YNNKEL (reference sequence). The CDR3 is 14 amino acids. CDR3 amino acids: CASSQGPAALEAFF. DNA of the CDR3: TGTGCCAGCAGCCAAGGTCCGGCAGCTCTTGAAGCTTTCTTT.

This clonotype was counted only a few times. This chain joins TRBV19 and TRBJ2-3; D is perhaps TRBD1 or TRBD2 (5 bases each). This CDR3 region has 14 residues. The ends were cut back, 6 bases at V and 2 bases at J, with 12 bases in the middle. The germline gives CDR1 LNHDA, CDR2 SQIVND (reference sequence). The CDR3 loop is CASRPPGTTDTQYF. The CDR3 nucleotides read TGTGCCAGTAGGCCCCCGGGGACCACAGATACGCAGTATTTT.

This clonotype was found a few times. The V and J genes are TRBV20-1 and TRBJ2-4; D could derive from TRBD1 or TRBD2 (5 bases each). Germline V gene sequence: CDR1 DFQATT, CDR2 SNEGSKA (reference sequence). The CDR3 extends over 14 amino acids. The V gene lost 7 bases and the J gene lost 0 bases, with 13 bases spanning the gap. CDR3 loop: CSVPPGTAKNIQYF. Written as DNA, the CDR3 is TGCAGTGTGCCGCCCGGGACAGCCAAAAACATTCAGTACTTC.

This clonotype occurred many times. The rearrangement links TRBV20-1 to TRBJ1-2; D not certain. CDR3 length: 12 amino acids. V lost 1 base and J 6 bases, leaving 9 bases between the germline ends. Germline V gene sequence: CDR1 DFQATT, CDR2 SNEGSKA (reference sequence). The CDR3 DNA sequence: TGCAGTGCTAGAGGTGCGGATGATGGCTACACCTTC. Protein: CSARGADDGYTF.

This clonotype was recorded a few times. This chain's CDR3 is CASSQDGGAYNEQFF. DNA of the CDR3: TGCGCCAGCAGCCAAGATGGAGGTGCCTACAATGAGCAGTTCTTC. The chain employs TRBV4-1 and TRBJ2-1, with D possibly TRBD2 on 5 matching bases. The CDR3 extends over 15 amino acids. V dropped 0 bases and J dropped 2 bases, with 8 bases sitting between them. Germline assignment: CDR1 MGHRA and CDR2 YSYEKL.

This clonotype has just a few counts. The genes are TRBV7-9 and TRBJ2-1; D gene unclear. Germline V lookup: CDR1 SEHNR, CDR2 FQNEAQ (reference sequence). V lost 1 base and J lost 12, with 13 bases in between. CDR3 size: 13 residues. The CDR3 here is CASSLELSGVQFF. In DNA form, the CDR3 reads TGTGCCAGCAGCTTAGAACTATCCGGCGTGCAGTTCTTC.

To note about this clonotype: Here the CDR3 omits its conserved ending phenylalanine or tryptophan, so a read error is the likely source. No DNA is shown, since the ends of the CDR3 on it are uncertain; the CDR3 is the one TCRdb lists. The rearrangement uses TRBV7-3 and TRBJ2-7; TRBD1, the table's D call, lacks a check against the DNA. The CDR3 spans 12 residues, counting both ends. Germline loops: CDR1 SGHTA, CDR2 FQGTGA. CDR3 in amino acids: CASSQYAGVRFS.

A remark on this clonotype: This may be a read error, as it is one base from a much larger clone. This chain connects TRBV10-3 to TRBJ1-3; possible D gene TRBD1, 6 bases. From germline, CDR1 is ENHRY and CDR2 SYGVKD. CDR3 length equals 14 residues. The chain's CDR3 is CAISDTGSGDTIYF. The CDR3 DNA sequence: TGTGCCATCAGTGACACAGGGTCTGGAGACACCATATATTTT.

In its sample, this clonotype was seen many times. The chain is built from TRBV19 and TRBJ1-1; no firm D call. The CDR3 consists of 12 residues. Germline CDR1 reads LNHDA; CDR2 reads SQIVND (reference sequence). V was trimmed by 7 bases and J by 8 bases, leaving 14 bases between them. In DNA form, the CDR3 reads TGTGCCAGTACTATCGATCGGACGGAAGCTTTCTTT. Its protein product is CASTIDRTEAFF.

There are many counts of this clonotype. The gene calls are TRBV2 and TRBJ2-7; TRBD1 agrees at 7 bases. There are 15 residues in the CDR3. V shed 6 bases, J shed 4 bases, and the junction held 12 bases outside the gene matches. Per the germline V gene, CDR1 is SNHLY and CDR2 is FYNNEI. Here the CDR3 reads CASSGGQEFSYEQYF. CDR3 DNA sequence: TGTGCCAGCAGCGGCGGACAGGAGTTCTCGTACGAGCAGTACTTC.

At least ten counts were recorded for this clonotype. The V call is TRBV20-1, the J call TRBJ2-4, with D tentatively TRBD1 (6 bases). Looked up from germline, CDR1 is DFQATT and CDR2 is SNEGSKA (reference sequence). CDR3 size: 15 residues. Trimming removed 0 bases at V and 3 bases at J, with 12 bases between. The CDR3 region is CSARDWGQVKNIQYF. The CDR3 nucleotides read TGCAGTGCTAGAGATTGGGGGCAGGTCAAAAACATTCAGTACTTC.

The V gene is TRBV2, the J gene TRBJ1-2; D may be TRBD1 (6 bases). The CDR3 covers 13 residues. From germline, CDR1 is SNHLY and CDR2 FYNNEI. Trimming removed 6 bases at V and 7 bases at J, with 15 bases between. The CDR3 nucleotides are TGTGCCAGCAGGAAGGACAGTTTTGGTGGCTACACCTTC. Amino acids: CASRKDSFGGYTF.

This chain links TRBV6-1 with TRBJ2-5; 9 bases match TRBD1. The CDR3 contains 14 residues. Germline trimming cut 5 bases from V and 2 bases from J; bases unmatched to any gene: 3. Germline values: CDR1 MNHNS, CDR2 SASEGT. Here the CDR3 reads CASSKGQGQETQYF. The CDR3 bases are TGTGCCAGCAGTAAAGGACAGGGGCAAGAGACCCAGTACTTC.

This clonotype came up many times. This sequence joins TRBV4-1 and TRBJ1-2; D is unresolved. The CDR3 extends over 14 amino acids. CDR1 is MGHRA and CDR2 is YSYEKL in the germline V gene. V lost 0 bases to trimming and J lost 0 bases, with 5 bases between them. The CDR3 DNA reads TGCGCCAGCAGCCAAGAGCCTTCTAACTATGGCTACACCTTC. Protein product: CASSQEPSNYGYTF.

J is TRBJ1-2 and V is TRBV18, with D perhaps TRBD1 (5 bases). The CDR3 contains 15 residues. V shed 5 bases and J shed 14 bases, with 27 bases lying between them. Per germline, CDR1 KGHSH and CDR2 LQKENI. The CDR3 nucleotides read TGTGCCAGCTCATCAACCCCGGGGCCTAGGCTCGACTATACCTTC. Residues: CASSSTPGPRLDYTF.

Here the CDR3 DNA reads TGTGCCAGCAGCTCTCGACAGGGTTTCTCCTACGAGCAGTACTTC. Its translation is CASSSRQGFSYEQYF. The chain couples TRBV5-4 to TRBJ2-7, with 7 bases lining up with TRBD1. In germline, CDR1 is SGHNT, CDR2 YYREEE (reference sequence). Trimming cost V 3 bases and J 0 bases; bases outside gene matches: 6. The length of the CDR3 is 15 residues.

In this sample, this clonotype turned up many times. As DNA, the CDR3 is TGTGCCAGCAGTTTATGCCTTTACAGAGTGAACACTGAAGCTTTCTTT. This sequence encodes CASSLCLYRVNTEAFF. The gene calls are TRBV28 and TRBJ1-1; no firm D call. Germline V gene lookup returns CDR1 MDHEN and CDR2 SYDVKM. This CDR3 comprises 16 residues. The ends were cut back, 0 bases at V and 0 bases at J, with 11 bases in the middle.

The V gene is TRBV4-2, the J gene TRBJ2-3, with 8 nucleotides matching TRBD2. The germline gives CDR1 LGHNA, CDR2 YNFKEQ. CDR3 length equals 17 residues. V lost 0 bases and J lost 0; bases outside the gene matches: 5. CDR3 DNA sequence: TGTGCCAGCAGCCAAGATTCGGGGGGGCCTAGCACAGATACGCAGTATTTT. Amino acids: CASSQDSGGPSTDTQYF.

The V call is TRBV3-1, the J call TRBJ1-4, with a possible D match to TRBD1 (5 bases). The CDR3 length is 15 residues. Germline V gene lookup returns CDR1 LGHDT and CDR2 YNNKEL (reference sequence). The germline V and J ends were trimmed by 6 bases and 2 bases, with 13 bases remaining between them. CDR3 in amino acids: CASSQEGLTNEKLFF. The CDR3 bases are TGTGCCAGCAGTCAGGAGGGGTTGACTAATGAAAAACTGTTTTTT.